This T cell receptor beta chain appears in the sequencing data of a study of regulatory T cells in long-lasting Graves disease. Notes on the study in general: Whereas new patients shared about a thousand public clonotypes, persistent patients shared more, at approximately 2,700. Persistent disease samples used TRBV28, TRBJ1-2 and TRBJ2-5 preferentially. Owing to a sample size that was small, accuracy may have been reduced.

This clonotype came up many times. The antigen is undetermined. The V gene lost 5 bases and the J gene lost 7 bases, with 8 bases spanning the gap. CDR3 length equals 12 residues. CDR1 MNHEY and CDR2 SMNVEV come from the germline V gene (reference sequence). Time point here: persistent/refractory GD, antithyroid drugs over 5 years with positive TRAb. PBMC-derived RNA was used for the TCR library. Investigators prepared the TCR beta libraries by applying iRepertoire HTBI primers and Arm-PCR of CDR3 regions. How the authors handled the data: Looking across samples, the authors found approximately 60 TRBV and 13 to 15 TRBJ segments. Each CDR3 protein gets one entry after TCRdb re-called the multiplex PCR reads with MiXCR. What appears here as the V and J calls and clone size reflects TCRdb's work, not the paper's. Of approximately 290,000 distinct CDR3 sequences listed, 22% are singletons.

The TCR sequence derives from a female donor with Graves disease. The sequenced sample was peripheral blood mononuclear cells (PBMCs), obtained when the disease was refractory, from a patient treated with antithyroid drugs. This rearrangement joins TRBV27 to TRBJ2-2, with D uncertain. This CDR3 is CASSGFIGELFF. The CDR3 bases are TGTGCCAGCAGTGGTTTTATCGGGGAGCTGTTTTTT.